The sequence of this TCR beta chain was determined in a study of control samples from healthy donors and cancer patients. Method: immunoSEQ multiplex PCR; TCRdb's copy keeps in-frame clones and lacks some. The sample records 150,000 to 200,000 clones, 90% to 95% being singletons. This TCR came from a woman under 40 in good health. The sequencing sample was made of blood.

As DNA, the CDR3 is TGTGCCAGCAGCTCTAGGGAGGAGCAGTTCTTC. Its protein product is CASSSREEQFF. The chain is built from TRBV5-5 and TRBJ2-1; a weak D match, TRBD2 (5 bases). From germline, CDR1 is SGHKS and CDR2 YYEKEE (reference sequence). V lost 3 bases and J lost 10, with 8 bases in between. This CDR3 has 11 residues.